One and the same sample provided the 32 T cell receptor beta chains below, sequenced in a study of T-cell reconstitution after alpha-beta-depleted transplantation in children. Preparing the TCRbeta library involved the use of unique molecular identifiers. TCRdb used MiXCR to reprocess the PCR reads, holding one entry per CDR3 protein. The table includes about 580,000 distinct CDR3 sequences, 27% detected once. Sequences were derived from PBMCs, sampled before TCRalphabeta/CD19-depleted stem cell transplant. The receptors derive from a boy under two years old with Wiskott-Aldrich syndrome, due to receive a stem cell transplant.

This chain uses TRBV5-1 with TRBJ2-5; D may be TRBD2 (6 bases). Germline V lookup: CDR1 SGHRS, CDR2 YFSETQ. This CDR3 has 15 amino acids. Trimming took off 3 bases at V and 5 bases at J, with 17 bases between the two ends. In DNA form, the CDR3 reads TGCGCCAGCAGCTGGGGGGAAACCCTAAAGGAGACCCAGTACTTC. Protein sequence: CASSWGETLKETQYF.

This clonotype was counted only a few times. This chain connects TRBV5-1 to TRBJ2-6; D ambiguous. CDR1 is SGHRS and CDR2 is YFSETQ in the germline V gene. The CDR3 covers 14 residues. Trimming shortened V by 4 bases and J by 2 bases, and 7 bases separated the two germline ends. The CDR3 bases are TGCGCCAGCAGCCCTCTGGCTGGGGCCAACGTCCTGACTTTC. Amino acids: CASSPLAGANVLTF. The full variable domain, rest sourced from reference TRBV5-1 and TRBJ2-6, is KAGVTQTPRYLIKTRGQQVTLSCSPISGHRSVSWYQQTPGQGLQFLFEYFSETQRNKGNFPGRFSGRQFSNSRSEMNVSTLELGDSALYLCASSPLAGANVLTFGAGSRLTVL.

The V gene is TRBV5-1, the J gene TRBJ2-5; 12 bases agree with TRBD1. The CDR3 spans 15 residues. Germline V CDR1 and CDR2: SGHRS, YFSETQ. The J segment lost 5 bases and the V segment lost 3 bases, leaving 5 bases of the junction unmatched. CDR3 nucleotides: TGCGCCAGCAGCTGGGGGACAGGGGGCCTGGAGACCCAGTACTTC. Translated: CASSWGTGGLETQYF.

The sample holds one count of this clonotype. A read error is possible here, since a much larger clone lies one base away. In DNA, the CDR3 is TGTGCCAGCAGTTTTGGACAGACCTATGGCTACACCTTC. It encodes CASSFGQTYGYTF. V gene TRBV12-3 or TRBV12-4 combines with J gene TRBJ1-2; perhaps TRBD1 as D (6 bases). V was clipped by 3 bases and J by 4 bases, with 9 bases between them. The CDR3 has 13 amino acids.

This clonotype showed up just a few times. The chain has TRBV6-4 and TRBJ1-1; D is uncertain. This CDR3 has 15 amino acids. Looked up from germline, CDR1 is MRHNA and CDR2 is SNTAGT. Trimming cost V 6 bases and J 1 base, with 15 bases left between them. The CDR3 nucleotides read TGTGCCAGCAGAGTCGAAGGCTGGTCGAACACTGAAGCTTTCTTT. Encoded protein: CASRVEGWSNTEAFF.

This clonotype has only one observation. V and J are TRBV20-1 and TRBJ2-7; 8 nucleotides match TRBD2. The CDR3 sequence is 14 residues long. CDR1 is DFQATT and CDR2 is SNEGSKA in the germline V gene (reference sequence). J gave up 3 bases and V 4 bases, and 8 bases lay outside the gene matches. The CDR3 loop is CSAKQAGVDYEQYF. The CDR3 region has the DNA TGCAGTGCTAAACAAGCGGGAGTGGACTACGAGCAGTACTTC.

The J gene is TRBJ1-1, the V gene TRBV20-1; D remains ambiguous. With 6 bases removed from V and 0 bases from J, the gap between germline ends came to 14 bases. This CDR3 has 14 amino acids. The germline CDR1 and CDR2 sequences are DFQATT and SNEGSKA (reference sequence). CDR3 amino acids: CSASTGKMNTEAFF. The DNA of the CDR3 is TGCAGTGCATCGACTGGGAAGATGAACACTGAAGCTTTCTTT.

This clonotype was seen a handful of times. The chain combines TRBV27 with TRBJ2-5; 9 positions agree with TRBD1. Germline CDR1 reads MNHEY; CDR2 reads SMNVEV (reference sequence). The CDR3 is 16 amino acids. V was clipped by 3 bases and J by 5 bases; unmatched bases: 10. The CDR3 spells CASSFWVTGGMETQYF. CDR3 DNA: TGTGCCAGCAGTTTTTGGGTGACAGGGGGAATGGAGACCCAGTACTTC.

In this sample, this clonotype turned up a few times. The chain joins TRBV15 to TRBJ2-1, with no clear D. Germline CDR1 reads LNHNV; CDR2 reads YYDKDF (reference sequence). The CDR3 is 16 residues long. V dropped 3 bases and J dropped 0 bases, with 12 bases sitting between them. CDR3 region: CATSSFGQASYNEQFF. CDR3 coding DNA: TGTGCCACCAGCAGTTTCGGGCAGGCCTCCTACAATGAGCAGTTCTTC.

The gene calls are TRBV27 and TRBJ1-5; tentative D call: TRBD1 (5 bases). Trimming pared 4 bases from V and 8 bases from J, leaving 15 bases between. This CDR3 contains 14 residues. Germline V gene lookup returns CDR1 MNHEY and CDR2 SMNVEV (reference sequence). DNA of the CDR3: TGTGCCAGCAGTTATATCAGGGTATGGGAGCCCCAGCATTTT. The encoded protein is CASSYIRVWEPQHF.

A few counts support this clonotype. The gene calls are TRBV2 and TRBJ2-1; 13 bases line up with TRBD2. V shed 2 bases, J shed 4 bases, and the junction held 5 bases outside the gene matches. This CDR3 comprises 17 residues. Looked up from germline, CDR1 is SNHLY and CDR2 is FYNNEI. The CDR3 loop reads CASSERGTSGVYNEQFF. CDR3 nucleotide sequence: TGTGCCAGCAGTGAAAGGGGGACTAGCGGGGTTTACAATGAGCAGTTCTTC.

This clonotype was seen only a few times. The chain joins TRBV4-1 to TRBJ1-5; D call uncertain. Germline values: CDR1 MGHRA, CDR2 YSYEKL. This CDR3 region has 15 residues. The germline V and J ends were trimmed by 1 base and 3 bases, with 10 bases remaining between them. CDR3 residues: CASSQAYRVNQPQHF. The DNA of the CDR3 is TGCGCCAGCAGCCAAGCCTACAGAGTCAATCAGCCCCAGCATTTT.

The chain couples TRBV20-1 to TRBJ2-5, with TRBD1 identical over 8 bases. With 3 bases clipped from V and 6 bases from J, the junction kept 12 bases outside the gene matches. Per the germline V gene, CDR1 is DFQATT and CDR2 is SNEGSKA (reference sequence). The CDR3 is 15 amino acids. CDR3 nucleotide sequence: TGCAGTGCTAGGGACCCTGGACAGGGAACACAGACCCAGTACTTC. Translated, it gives CSARDPGQGTQTQYF.

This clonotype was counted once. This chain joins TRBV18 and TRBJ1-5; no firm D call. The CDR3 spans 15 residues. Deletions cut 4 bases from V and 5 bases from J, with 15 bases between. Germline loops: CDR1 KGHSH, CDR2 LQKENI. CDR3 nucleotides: TGTGCCAGCTCACTACACCCGGGGATAGATCAGCCCCAGCATTTT. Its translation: CASSLHPGIDQPQHF.

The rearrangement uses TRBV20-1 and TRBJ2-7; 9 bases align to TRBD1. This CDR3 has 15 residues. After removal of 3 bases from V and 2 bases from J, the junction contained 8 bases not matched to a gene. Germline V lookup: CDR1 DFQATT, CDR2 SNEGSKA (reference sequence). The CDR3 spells CSASVGQGLTYEQYF. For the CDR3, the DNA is TGCAGTGCTAGTGTCGGACAGGGGCTCACCTACGAGCAGTACTTC.

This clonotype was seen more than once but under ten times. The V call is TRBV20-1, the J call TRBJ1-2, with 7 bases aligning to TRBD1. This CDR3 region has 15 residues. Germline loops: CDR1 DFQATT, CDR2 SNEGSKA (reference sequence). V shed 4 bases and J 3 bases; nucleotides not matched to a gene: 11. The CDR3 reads CSAKPRTGSDYGYTF. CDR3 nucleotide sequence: TGCAGTGCTAAACCCAGGACAGGCTCGGACTATGGCTACACCTTC.

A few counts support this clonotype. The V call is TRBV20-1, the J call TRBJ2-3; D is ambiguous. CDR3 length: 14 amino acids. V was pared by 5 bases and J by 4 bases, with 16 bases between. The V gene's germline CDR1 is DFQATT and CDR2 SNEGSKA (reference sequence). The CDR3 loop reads CSALQPVPADTQYF. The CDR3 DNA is TGCAGTGCTTTGCAGCCAGTCCCCGCAGATACGCAGTATTTT.

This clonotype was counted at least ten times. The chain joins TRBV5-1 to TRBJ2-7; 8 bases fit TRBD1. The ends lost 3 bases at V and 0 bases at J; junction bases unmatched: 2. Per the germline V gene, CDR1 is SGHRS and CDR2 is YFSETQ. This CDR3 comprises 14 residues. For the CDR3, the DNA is TGCGCCAGCAGCTGGGGACAGGCCTCCTACGAGCAGTACTTC. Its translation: CASSWGQASYEQYF.

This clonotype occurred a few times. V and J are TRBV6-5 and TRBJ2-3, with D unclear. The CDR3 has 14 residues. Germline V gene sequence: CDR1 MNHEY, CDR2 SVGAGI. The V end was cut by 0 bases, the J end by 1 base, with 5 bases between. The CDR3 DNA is TGTGCCAGCAGTTACTCTTCAGGCACAGATACGCAGTATTTT. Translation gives CASSYSSGTDTQYF.

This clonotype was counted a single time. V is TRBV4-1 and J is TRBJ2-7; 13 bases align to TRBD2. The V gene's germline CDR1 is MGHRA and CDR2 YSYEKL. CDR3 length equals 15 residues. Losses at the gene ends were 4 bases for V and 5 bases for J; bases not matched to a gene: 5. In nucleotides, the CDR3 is TGCGCCAGCAGCCGACTGGGACTAGCGGGAAACGAGCAGTACTTC. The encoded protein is CASSRLGLAGNEQYF.

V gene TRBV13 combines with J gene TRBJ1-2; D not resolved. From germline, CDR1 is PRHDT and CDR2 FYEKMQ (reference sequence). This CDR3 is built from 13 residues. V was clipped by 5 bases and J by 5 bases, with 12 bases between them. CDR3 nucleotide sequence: TGTGCCAGCAGCATAAGACGGGCTTATGGCTACACCTTC. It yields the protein CASSIRRAYGYTF.

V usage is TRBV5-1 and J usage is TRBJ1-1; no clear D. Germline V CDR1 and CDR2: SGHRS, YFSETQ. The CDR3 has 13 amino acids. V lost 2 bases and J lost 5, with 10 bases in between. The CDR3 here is CASSLMEGTEAFF. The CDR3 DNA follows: TGCGCCAGCAGCTTAATGGAAGGAACTGAAGCTTTCTTT.

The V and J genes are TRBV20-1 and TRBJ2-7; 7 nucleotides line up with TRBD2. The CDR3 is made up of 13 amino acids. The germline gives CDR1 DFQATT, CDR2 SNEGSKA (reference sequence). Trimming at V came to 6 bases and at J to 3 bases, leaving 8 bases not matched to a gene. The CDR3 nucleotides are TGCAGTGCACCGCGGGAGTCCCACTACGAGCAGTACTTC. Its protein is CSAPRESHYEQYF.

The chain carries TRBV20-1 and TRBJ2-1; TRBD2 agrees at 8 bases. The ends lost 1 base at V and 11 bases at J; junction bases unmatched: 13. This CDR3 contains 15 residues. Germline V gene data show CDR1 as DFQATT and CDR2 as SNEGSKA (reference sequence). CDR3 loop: CSARAIWLAGTQQFF. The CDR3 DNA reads TGCAGTGCTAGAGCCATTTGGCTAGCGGGTACCCAGCAGTTCTTC.

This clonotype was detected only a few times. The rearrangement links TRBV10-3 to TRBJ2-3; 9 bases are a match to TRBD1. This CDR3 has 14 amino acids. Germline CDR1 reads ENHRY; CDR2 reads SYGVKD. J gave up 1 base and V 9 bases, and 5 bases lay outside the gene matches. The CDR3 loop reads CAIQGARGTDTQYF. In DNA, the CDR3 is TGTGCCATACAGGGGGCAAGGGGCACAGATACGCAGTATTTT.

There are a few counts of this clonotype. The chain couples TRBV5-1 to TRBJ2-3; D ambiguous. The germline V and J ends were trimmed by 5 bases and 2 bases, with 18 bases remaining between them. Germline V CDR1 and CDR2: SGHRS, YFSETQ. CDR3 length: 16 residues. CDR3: CASSLRPYLHTDTQYF. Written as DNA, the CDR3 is TGCGCCAGCAGTCTACGACCTTATCTACACACAGATACGCAGTATTTT.

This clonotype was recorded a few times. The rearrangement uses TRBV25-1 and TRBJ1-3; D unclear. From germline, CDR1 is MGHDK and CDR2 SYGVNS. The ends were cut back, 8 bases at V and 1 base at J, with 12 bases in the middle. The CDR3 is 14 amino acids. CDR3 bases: TGTGCCAGCTCCGGCCAGGATTCTGGAAACACCATATATTTT. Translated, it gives CASSGQDSGNTIYF.

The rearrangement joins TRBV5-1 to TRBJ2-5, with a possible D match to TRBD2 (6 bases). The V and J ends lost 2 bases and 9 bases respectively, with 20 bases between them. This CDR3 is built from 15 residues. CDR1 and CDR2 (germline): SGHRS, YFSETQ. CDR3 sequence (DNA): TGCGCCAGCAGCTTTTGGGGGGACGTCCCCGGTGCCCAGTACTTC. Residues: CASSFWGDVPGAQYF.

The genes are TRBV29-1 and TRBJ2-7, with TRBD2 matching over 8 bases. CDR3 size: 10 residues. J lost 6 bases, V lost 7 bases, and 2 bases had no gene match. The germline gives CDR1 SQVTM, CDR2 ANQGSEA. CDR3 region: CSALAGEQYF. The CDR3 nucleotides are TGCAGCGCGCTAGCGGGCGAGCAGTACTTC.

This CDR3 is CSAPQPARSSYEQYF. CDR3 nucleotides: TGCAGTGCTCCTCAGCCGGCGAGGAGCTCCTACGAGCAGTACTTC. The rearrangement uses TRBV20-1 and TRBJ2-7; D is ambiguous. This CDR3 is built from 15 residues. V lost 5 bases, J lost 0 bases, and 17 bases lay in between. Germline V lookup: CDR1 DFQATT, CDR2 SNEGSKA (reference sequence).

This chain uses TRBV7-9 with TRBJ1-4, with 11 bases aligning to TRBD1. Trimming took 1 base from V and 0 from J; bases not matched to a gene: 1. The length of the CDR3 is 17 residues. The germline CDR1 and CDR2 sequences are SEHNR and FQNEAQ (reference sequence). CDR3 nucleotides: TGTGCCAGCAGCTTAGGGACAGGGGGCACAACTAATGAAAAACTGTTTTTT. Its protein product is CASSLGTGGTTNEKLFF.

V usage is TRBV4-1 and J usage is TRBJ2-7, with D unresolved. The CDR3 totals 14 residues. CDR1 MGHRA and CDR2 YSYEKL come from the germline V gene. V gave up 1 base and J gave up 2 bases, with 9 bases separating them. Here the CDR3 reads CASSQVGQAYEQYF. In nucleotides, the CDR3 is TGCGCCAGCAGCCAAGTTGGCCAAGCCTACGAGCAGTACTTC.